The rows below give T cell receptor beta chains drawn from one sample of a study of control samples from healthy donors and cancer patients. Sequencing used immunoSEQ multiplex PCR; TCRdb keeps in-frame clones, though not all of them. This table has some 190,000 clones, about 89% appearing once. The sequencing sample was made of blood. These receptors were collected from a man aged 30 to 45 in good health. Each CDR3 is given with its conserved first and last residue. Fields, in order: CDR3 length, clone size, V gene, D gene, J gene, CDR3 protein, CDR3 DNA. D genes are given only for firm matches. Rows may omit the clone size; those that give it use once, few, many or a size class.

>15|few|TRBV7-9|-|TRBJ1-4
CASSLAWTPNEKLFF
TGTGCCAGCAGCTTAGCATGGACCCCCAATGAAAAACTGTTTTTT
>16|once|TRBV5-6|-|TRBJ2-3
CASSLYVGGSTDTQYF
TGTGCCAGCAGCTTGTACGTGGGGGGTAGCACAGATACGCAGTATTTT
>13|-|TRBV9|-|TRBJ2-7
CASSVDGWREQYF
TGTGCCAGCAGCGTAGACGGGTGGAGGGAGCAGTACTTC
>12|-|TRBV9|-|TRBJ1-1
CASSVDGREAFF
TGTGCCAGCAGCGTAGATGGGAGGGAAGCTTTCTTT
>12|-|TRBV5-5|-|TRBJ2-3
CASSLSQGKKYF
TGTGCCAGCAGCTTATCACAGGGAAAAAAGTATTTT
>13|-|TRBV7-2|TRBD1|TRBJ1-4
CASSRQGGEKLFF
TGTGCCAGCAGTCGACAGGGAGGTGAAAAACTGTTTTTT
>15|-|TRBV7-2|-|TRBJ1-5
CASSLRGAGNQPQHF
TGTGCCAGCAGCTTAAGAGGGGCCGGCAATCAGCCCCAGCATTTT
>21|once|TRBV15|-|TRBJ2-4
CATSRDRDQRGSGPAKNIQYF
TGTGCCACCAGCAGAGATCGCGACCAAAGGGGGTCAGGTCCAGCCAAAAACATTCAGTACTTC
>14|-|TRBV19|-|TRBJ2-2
CASSYAGFTGELFF
TGTGCCAGTTCATACGCCGGGTTCACCGGGGAGCTGTTTTTT
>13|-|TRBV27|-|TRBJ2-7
CASSLLGAYEQYF
TGTGCCAGCAGTTTATTGGGGGCCTACGAGCAGTACTTC
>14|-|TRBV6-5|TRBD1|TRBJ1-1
CASYLGTGPLKAFF
TGTGCCAGCTACCTCGGGACAGGTCCGTTAAAGGCTTTCTTT
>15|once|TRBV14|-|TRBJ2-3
CASSQITLTTDTQYF
TGTGCCAGCAGCCAAATTACCCTGACTACAGATACGCAGTATTTT
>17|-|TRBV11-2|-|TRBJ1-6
CASSSELRREHNSPLHF
TGTGCCAGCAGCTCCGAATTGCGGAGGGAGCATAATTCACCCCTCCACTTT
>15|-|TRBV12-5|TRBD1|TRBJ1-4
CASGWGVGGSEKLFF
TGTGCTAGTGGCTGGGGGGTAGGGGGCAGTGAAAAACTGTTTTTT
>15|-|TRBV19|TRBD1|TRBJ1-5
CASSSETGSNQPQHF
TGTGCCAGTAGTAGCGAGACAGGGTCCAATCAGCCCCAGCATTTT
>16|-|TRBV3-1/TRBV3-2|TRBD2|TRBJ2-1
CASSLGSGSSYNEQFF
TGTGCCAGCAGCCTAGGTAGCGGGAGCTCCTACAATGAGCAGTTCTTC
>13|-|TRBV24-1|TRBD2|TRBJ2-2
CAASGVNTGELFF
TGTGCCGCGAGCGGGGTGAACACCGGGGAGCTGTTTTTT
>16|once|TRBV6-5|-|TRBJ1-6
CASSYSRQGFNSPLHF
TGTGCCAGCAGTTACTCGCGGCAGGGCTTTAATTCACCCCTCCACTTT
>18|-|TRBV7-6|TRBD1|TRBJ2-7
CASSPTARGRSITYEQYF
TGTGCCAGCAGCCCCACGGCCAGGGGGCGATCGATTACATACGAGCAGTACTTC
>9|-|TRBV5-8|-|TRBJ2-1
CASGGEQFF
TGTGCCAGTGGGGGAGAGCAGTTCTTC
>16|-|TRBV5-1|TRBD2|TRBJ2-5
CASSLVSGVPQETQYF
TGCGCCAGCAGCTTGGTTAGCGGGGTGCCTCAAGAGACCCAGTACTTC
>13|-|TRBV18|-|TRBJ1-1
CASSQSRDTEAFF
TGTGCCAGCTCCCAATCGAGAGACACTGAAGCTTTCTTT
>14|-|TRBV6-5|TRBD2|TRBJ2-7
CASRPSGGRYEQYF
TGTGCCAGCCGCCCTAGCGGGGGGCGCTACGAGCAGTACTTC
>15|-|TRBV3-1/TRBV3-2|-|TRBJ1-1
CASSFLGFGATEAFF
TGTGCCAGCAGCTTTTTAGGATTCGGAGCGACTGAAGCTTTCTTT
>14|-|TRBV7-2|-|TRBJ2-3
CASQKTGFTDTQYF
TGTGCCAGCCAAAAGACGGGGTTCACAGATACGCAGTATTTT
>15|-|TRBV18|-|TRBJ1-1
CASSRSGPESTEAFF
TGTGCCAGCTCAAGATCCGGGCCAGAGAGCACTGAAGCTTTCTTT
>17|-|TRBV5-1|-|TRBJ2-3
CASSLGRQDLSADTQYF
TGCGCCAGCAGCTTGGGAAGGCAGGACTTAAGCGCAGATACGCAGTATTTT
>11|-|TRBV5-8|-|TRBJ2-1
CASSPSNEQFF
TGTGCCAGCAGCCCCTCCAATGAGCAGTTCTTC
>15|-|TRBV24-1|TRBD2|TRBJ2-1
CATSDFSSGVNEQFF
TGTGCCACCAGTGATTTCTCTAGCGGCGTAAATGAGCAGTTCTTC